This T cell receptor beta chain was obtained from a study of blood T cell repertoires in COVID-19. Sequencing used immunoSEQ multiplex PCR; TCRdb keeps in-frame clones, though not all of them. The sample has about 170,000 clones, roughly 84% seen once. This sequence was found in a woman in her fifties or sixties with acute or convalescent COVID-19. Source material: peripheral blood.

The CDR3 DNA sequence: TGTGCCACCAGTGATACCGGACAAGGACCCACCTACGAGCAGTACTTC. Protein product: CATSDTGQGPTYEQYF. This chain connects TRBV24-1 to TRBJ2-7; D is perhaps TRBD1 (5 bases). Germline V gene lookup returns CDR1 KGHDR and CDR2 SFDVKD. This CDR3 contains 16 residues. V lost 3 bases and J 2 bases, leaving 16 bases between the germline ends.